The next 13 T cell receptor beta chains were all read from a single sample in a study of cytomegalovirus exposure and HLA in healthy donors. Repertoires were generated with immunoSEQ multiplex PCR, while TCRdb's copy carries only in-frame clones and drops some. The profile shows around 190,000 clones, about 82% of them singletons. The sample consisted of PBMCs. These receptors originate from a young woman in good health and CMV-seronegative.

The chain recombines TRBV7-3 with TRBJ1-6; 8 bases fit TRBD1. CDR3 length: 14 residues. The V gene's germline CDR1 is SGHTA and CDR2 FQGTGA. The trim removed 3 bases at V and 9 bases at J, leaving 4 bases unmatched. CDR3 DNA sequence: TGTGCCAGCAGCTTTGCAGGGGGCGTTTCACCCCTCCACTTT. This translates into CASSFAGGVSPLHF.

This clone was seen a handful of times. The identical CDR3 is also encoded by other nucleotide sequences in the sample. This CDR3 is CSVWLAGVSSYEQYF. The CDR3 DNA reads TGCAGTGTTTGGCTAGCGGGAGTTAGCTCCTACGAGCAGTACTTC. The V gene is TRBV29-1, the J gene TRBJ2-7; 10 nucleotides agree with TRBD2. The CDR3 is 15 residues long. The V gene's germline CDR1 is SQVTM and CDR2 ANQGSEA.

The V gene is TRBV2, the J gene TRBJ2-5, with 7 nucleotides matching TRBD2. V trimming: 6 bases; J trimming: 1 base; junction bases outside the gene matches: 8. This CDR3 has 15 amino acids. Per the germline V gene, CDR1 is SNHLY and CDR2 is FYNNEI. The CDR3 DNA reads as TGTGCCAGCAGGCCACTGGGGGGGGGCCAAGAGACCCAGTACTTC. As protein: CASRPLGGGQETQYF.

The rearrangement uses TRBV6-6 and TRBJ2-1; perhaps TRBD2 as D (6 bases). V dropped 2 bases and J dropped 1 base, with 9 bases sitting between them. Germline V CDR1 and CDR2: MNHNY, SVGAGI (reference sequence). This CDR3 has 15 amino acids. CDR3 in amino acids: CASSYAAGSYNEQFF. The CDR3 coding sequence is TGTGCCAGCAGTTACGCGGCGGGGTCCTACAATGAGCAGTTCTTC.

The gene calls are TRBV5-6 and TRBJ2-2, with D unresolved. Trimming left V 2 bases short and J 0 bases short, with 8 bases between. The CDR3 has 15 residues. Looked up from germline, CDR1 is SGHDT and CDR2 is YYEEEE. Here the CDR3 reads CASSFGLTNTGELFF. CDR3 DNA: TGTGCCAGCAGCTTTGGCTTGACGAACACCGGGGAGCTGTTTTTT.

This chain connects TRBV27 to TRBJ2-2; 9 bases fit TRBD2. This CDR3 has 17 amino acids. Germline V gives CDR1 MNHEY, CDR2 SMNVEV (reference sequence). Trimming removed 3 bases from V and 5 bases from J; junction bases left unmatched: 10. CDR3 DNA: TGTGCCAGCAGTTTCCGGCGGGAGGGCCTGTGGACCGGGGAGCTGTTTTTT. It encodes CASSFRREGLWTGELFF.

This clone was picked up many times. CDR3 residues: CASSERGRDGYTF. CDR3 nucleotides: TGTGCCAGCAGTGAAAGGGGCAGGGATGGCTACACCTTC. The J gene is TRBJ1-2, the V gene TRBV6-1; maybe TRBD1 (5 bases). The CDR3 is 13 amino acids. Trimming pared 2 bases from V and 6 bases from J, leaving 10 bases between. Germline-derived CDR1 and CDR2 are MNHNS and SASEGT.

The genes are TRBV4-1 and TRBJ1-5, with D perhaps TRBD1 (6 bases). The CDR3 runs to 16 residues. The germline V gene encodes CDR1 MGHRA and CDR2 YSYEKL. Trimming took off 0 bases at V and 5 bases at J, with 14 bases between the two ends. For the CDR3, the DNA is TGCGCCAGCAGCCAAGATCAAGGCAGGGGAGATCAGCCCCAGCATTTT. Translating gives CASSQDQGRGDQPQHF.

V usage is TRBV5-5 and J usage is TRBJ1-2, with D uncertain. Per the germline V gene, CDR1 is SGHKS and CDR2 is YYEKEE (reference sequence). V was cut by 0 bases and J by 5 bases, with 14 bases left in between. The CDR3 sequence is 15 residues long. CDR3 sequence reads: CASSLVGREMYGYTF. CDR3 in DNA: TGTGCCAGCAGCTTGGTCGGCCGGGAAATGTATGGCTACACCTTC.

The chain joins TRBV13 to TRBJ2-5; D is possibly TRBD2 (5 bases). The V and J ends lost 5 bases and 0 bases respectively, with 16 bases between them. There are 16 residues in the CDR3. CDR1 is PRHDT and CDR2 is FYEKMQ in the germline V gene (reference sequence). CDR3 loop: CASSHAGVGYQETQYF. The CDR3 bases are TGTGCCAGCAGCCACGCGGGCGTGGGGTACCAAGAGACCCAGTACTTC.

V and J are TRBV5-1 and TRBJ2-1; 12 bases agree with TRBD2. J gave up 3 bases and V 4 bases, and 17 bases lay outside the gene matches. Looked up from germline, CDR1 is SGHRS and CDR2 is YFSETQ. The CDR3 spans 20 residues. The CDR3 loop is CASSEPLGLAGGLGYNEQFF. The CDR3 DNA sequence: TGCGCCAGCAGCGAGCCCCTCGGCCTAGCGGGGGGGCTAGGCTACAATGAGCAGTTCTTC.

CDR3 nucleotides: TGTGCCAGCTCACCGGTTACGCGGGGGGTTCAAGAGACCCAGTACTTC. Translated: CASSPVTRGVQETQYF. The chain couples TRBV18 to TRBJ2-5, with 8 bases that match TRBD2. CDR1 is KGHSH, CDR2 LQKENI, per germline. Trimming cost V 3 bases and J 2 bases; bases outside gene matches: 8. The CDR3 is 16 amino acids.

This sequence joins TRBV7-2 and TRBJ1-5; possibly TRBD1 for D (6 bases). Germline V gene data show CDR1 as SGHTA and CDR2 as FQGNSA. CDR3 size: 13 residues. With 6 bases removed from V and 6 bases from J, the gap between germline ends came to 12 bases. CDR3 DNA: TGTGCCAGCAGTACTACCAGGGGTCAGCCCCAGCATTTT. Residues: CASSTTRGQPQHF.